Listed here are 15 T cell receptor beta chains from one sample, sequenced in a study of cytomegalovirus exposure and HLA in healthy donors. The PCR was carried out with 60 Vbeta primers and 13 Jbeta primers. Using immunoSEQ multiplex PCR, the repertoire was profiled, and TCRdb retains in-frame clones only, with some absent. The data hold about 140,000 clones, with approximately 82% observed a single time. The sequencing input was PBMCs. The receptors were sampled from a young man in good health and CMV-seropositive.

This clone was counted a few times. The chain uses TRBV5-1 and TRBJ1-1; 7 nucleotides match TRBD1. From germline, CDR1 is SGHRS and CDR2 YFSETQ. The ends lost 4 bases at V and 1 base at J; junction bases unmatched: 4. This CDR3 region has 14 residues. CDR3 sequence: CASSGGTANTEAFF. For the CDR3, the DNA is TGCGCCAGCAGCGGGGGGACAGCGAACACTGAAGCTTTCTTT.

The rearrangement uses TRBV2 and TRBJ1-4; D unresolved. V was pared by 3 bases and J by 10 bases, with 6 bases between. This CDR3 is built from 11 residues. CDR1 is SNHLY and CDR2 is FYNNEI in the germline V gene. The CDR3, as DNA: TGTGCCAGCAGTGAGGCCAGAAAACTGTTTTTT. The encoded protein is CASSEARKLFF.

With regard to this clone: At one end, the junction sequence differs from germline, possibly due to a read error. The rearrangement joins TRBV28 to TRBJ2-3; possible D gene TRBD2, 6 bases. CDR3 size: 13 residues. The germline CDR1 and CDR2 sequences are MDHEN and SYDVKM. CDR3 sequence: CASSQRRGGVPGF. The CDR3 nucleotides are TGTGCCAGCAGTCAACGAAGGGGCGGGGTACCAGGCTTT. The full variable domain, in which reference TRBV28 and TRBJ2-3 provide the parts outside the CDR3, is DVKVTQSSRYLVKRTGEKVFLECVQDMDHENMFWYRQDPGLGLRLIYFSYDVKMKEKGDIPEGYSVSREKKERFSLILESASTNQTSMYLCASSQRRGGVPGFGPGTRLTVL.

The CDR3, as DNA: TGTGCCAGCAGCTCCCGGGACAGGGGACGAACTGAAGCTTTCTTT. This sequence encodes CASSSRDRGRTEAFF. V gene TRBV7-9 combines with J gene TRBJ1-1; 10 bases are a match to TRBD1. Germline V CDR1 and CDR2: SEHNR, FQNEAQ (reference sequence). The CDR3 is 15 residues long. The junction had 7 bases not matched to a gene; V was cut back by 4 bases and J by 5 bases.

The V call is TRBV6-6, the J call TRBJ2-1; D unresolved. V lost 7 bases and J lost 8, with 12 bases in between. The CDR3 sequence is 12 residues long. CDR1 MNHNY and CDR2 SVGAGI come from the germline V gene (reference sequence). CDR3 amino acids: CASTKNGDEQFF. The CDR3 nucleotides are TGTGCCAGCACCAAGAATGGAGATGAGCAGTTCTTC.

The rearrangement uses TRBV6-1 and TRBJ2-7; D gene uncertain. V dropped 2 bases and J dropped 0 bases, with 11 bases sitting between them. The CDR3 covers 15 residues. Germline loops: CDR1 MNHNS, CDR2 SASEGT. CDR3 sequence: CASSEQAGVSYEQYF. The DNA of the CDR3 is TGTGCCAGCAGTGAACAGGCAGGCGTCTCCTACGAGCAGTACTTC.

V gene TRBV18 combines with J gene TRBJ1-1; D possibly corresponds to TRBD1 (5 bases). Per the germline V gene, CDR1 is KGHSH and CDR2 is LQKENI. This CDR3 is built from 13 residues. Trimming cost V 2 bases and J 4 bases, with 8 bases left between them. The CDR3 DNA follows: TGTGCCAGCTCACCAGCCAGGGCCACTGAAGCTTTCTTT. It translates to CASSPARATEAFF.

The V call is TRBV28, the J call TRBJ2-2; tentatively, D is TRBD2 (6 bases). The ends were cut back, 5 bases at V and 1 base at J, with 11 bases in the middle. CDR1 MDHEN and CDR2 SYDVKM come from the germline V gene. This CDR3 contains 15 residues. DNA of the CDR3: TGTGCCAGCAGTGGGGACTCGAAGAACACCGGGGAGCTGTTTTTT. Amino acids: CASSGDSKNTGELFF.

The V call is TRBV5-1, the J call TRBJ1-1; 8 nucleotides match TRBD1. Trimming took 1 base from V and 7 from J; bases not matched to a gene: 9. Germline lookup yields CDR1 SGHRS and CDR2 YFSETQ. The CDR3 extends over 15 amino acids. The CDR3 is CASSLRGQGGDEAFF. The CDR3 region has the DNA TGCGCCAGCAGCTTGAGAGGACAGGGTGGGGATGAAGCTTTCTTT. The whole variable domain, filled in from reference TRBV5-1 and TRBJ1-1, reads KAGVTQTPRYLIKTRGQQVTLSCSPISGHRSVSWYQQTPGQGLQFLFEYFSETQRNKGNFPGRFSGRQFSNSRSEMNVSTLELGDSALYLCASSLRGQGGDEAFFGQGTRLTVV.

This chain connects TRBV2 to TRBJ2-1; 10 bases match TRBD2. The ends lost 7 bases at V and 6 bases at J; junction bases unmatched: 12. CDR1 is SNHLY, CDR2 FYNNEI, per germline. This CDR3 is 16 amino acids long. CDR3 coding DNA: TGTGCCAGCATCTTCCCCGGGACTAGCGAACGCAATGAGCAGTTCTTC. Translating it yields CASIFPGTSERNEQFF.

This CDR3 reads CASREGHSSPLHF. In DNA, the CDR3 is TGTGCCAGTAGAGAGGGTCACAGTTCACCCCTCCACTTT. The V gene is TRBV19, the J gene TRBJ1-6; no definite D call. The CDR3 length is 13 residues. V was clipped by 6 bases and J by 9 bases, with 12 bases between them. Germline CDR1 and CDR2: LNHDA and SQIVND (reference sequence).

The CDR3 coding sequence is TGCAGCGTTGGACAGGGGGAGGGAGCTTTCTTT. Encoded protein: CSVGQGEGAFF. The V gene is TRBV29-1, the J gene TRBJ1-1, with TRBD1 matching over 9 bases. The CDR3 is made up of 11 amino acids. Germline V gene data show CDR1 as SQVTM and CDR2 as ANQGSEA. V lost 4 bases, J lost 10 bases, and 4 bases stayed unmatched.

The chain employs TRBV18 and TRBJ2-6; weak D call: TRBD1 (6 bases). The CDR3 runs 18 residues. Germline V gene lookup returns CDR1 KGHSH and CDR2 LQKENI. V was cut by 1 base and J by 0 bases, with 13 bases left in between. The CDR3 sequence is CASSPLPTGSSGANVLTF. The DNA for the CDR3 is TGTGCCAGCTCACCACTTCCGACAGGTTCCTCTGGGGCCAACGTCCTGACTTTC.

This chain links TRBV12-5 with TRBJ1-1, with 7 bases identical to TRBD1. The trim removed 6 bases at V and 6 bases at J, leaving 7 bases unmatched. Germline loops: CDR1 LGHNT, CDR2 FRNRAP. The CDR3 extends over 13 amino acids. This chain's CDR3 is CASGPTGIAEAFF. In nucleotides, the CDR3 is TGTGCTAGTGGCCCGACAGGGATCGCTGAAGCTTTCTTT.

V is TRBV19 and J is TRBJ2-2, with 8 bases identical to TRBD1. The junction had 14 bases not matched to a gene; V was cut back by 5 bases and J by 3 bases. Germline lookup yields CDR1 LNHDA and CDR2 SQIVND (reference sequence). The CDR3 consists of 18 residues. Here the CDR3 reads CASSPMTGVGGYTGELFF. As DNA, the CDR3 is TGTGCCAGTAGTCCCATGACAGGGGTGGGTGGTTACACCGGGGAGCTGTTTTTT.